A selection of T cell receptor beta chains follows, all from one sample in a study of blood T cell repertoires in COVID-19. The assay was immunoSEQ multiplex PCR, and TCRdb's table has in-frame clones only and misses some. The sample includes some 82,000 clones, around 83% of them seen just once. The specimen sequenced was peripheral blood. The receptors originated from a man of 80 years or more with active or convalescent COVID-19. Both conserved end residues are trimmed from each CDR3. Each record gives: V gene, CDR3 length, J gene, CDR3 protein.

TRBV19	11	TRBJ2-3	ASRARGGDTQY
TRBV5-4	12	TRBJ1-1	ASSLYVGTAEAF
TRBV6-2/TRBV6-3	14	TRBJ1-5	ASSYSEGDSNQPQH
TRBV7-3	11	TRBJ1-1	ASRSGPNTEAF
TRBV10-1	13	TRBJ1-2	ASSEGTGPNYGYT
TRBV3-1/TRBV3-2	15	TRBJ2-1	ASSQRASGGPMDEQF
TRBV2	11	TRBJ2-5	ASSRDKGETQY
TRBV19	12	TRBJ1-5	ASSIRQGGLPQH
TRBV18	13	TRBJ2-2	ASSGTSTNTGELF
TRBV5-6	12	TRBJ2-7	ASFVGRTSYEQY
TRBV28	12	TRBJ2-7	ASGGSGYPYEQY